These T cell receptor beta chains were read from a single sample in a study of shared clonotypes between healthy human individuals. The protocol was immunoSEQ multiplex PCR, while the TCRdb copy is restricted to in-frame clones and leaves out a portion. The data show more than 550,000 clones, approximately 90% seen once. The sample taken for sequencing was naive CD8+ T cells sorted from blood. The origin of the receptors is a man in his thirties or forties in good health. Each CDR3 is given with its conserved first and last residue. Fields, in order: V gene, clone size, D gene, J gene, CDR3 protein, CDR3 DNA. A D gene is named only where the DNA matches it firmly. Not all rows give a size; the values are once, few, many and, for expanded clones, a class.

TRBV7-9,-,-,TRBJ2-7,CASSLGREQYF,TGTGCCAGCAGCTTAGGGCGCGAGCAGTACTTC
TRBV7-2,-,TRBD1,TRBJ2-6,CASSLVGTGVVSGANVLTF,TGTGCCAGCAGCTTAGTTGGGACAGGGGTGGTCTCTGGGGCCAACGTCCTGACTTTC
TRBV27,-,TRBD2,TRBJ2-7,CASSFGLAGGYEQYF,TGTGCCAGCAGTTTCGGACTAGCGGGAGGATACGAGCAGTACTTC
TRBV7-9,-,TRBD1,TRBJ2-7,CASSYYLGTGLEQYF,TGTGCCAGCAGCTACTACCTCGGGACAGGCCTCGAGCAGTACTTC
TRBV12-2,-,-,TRBJ2-7,CASRIDLVSYEQYF,TGTGCAAGTCGCATCGACCTTGTATCCTACGAGCAGTACTTC
TRBV9,-,TRBD2,TRBJ2-7,CASSRTSGSTTSYNQYF,TGTGCCAGCAGCCGTACTAGCGGATCTACTACGAGTTACAACCAGTACTTC
TRBV7-6,-,-,TRBJ1-4,CASSKLQGEKLFF,TGTGCCAGCAGCAAATTACAGGGTGAAAAACTGTTTTTT
TRBV27,-,TRBD1,TRBJ2-7,CASSLLTGVSSYEQYF,TGTGCCAGCAGTTTACTGACAGGGGTTAGCTCCTACGAGCAGTACTTC
TRBV7-2,-,TRBD2,TRBJ2-1,CASSSLRGGSLYNEQFF,TGTGCCAGCAGCTCCTTGCGCGGGGGATCCCTTTACAATGAGCAGTTCTTC
TRBV7-6,few,-,TRBJ1-4,CASSPSNGRTNEKLFF,TGTGCCAGCAGCCCTAGTAATGGGCGGACTAATGAAAAACTGTTTTTT
TRBV6-4,-,-,TRBJ1-1,CASSDSKGLCTEAFF,TGTGCCAGCAGTGACTCAAAGGGTCTTTGCACTGAAGCTTTCTTT
TRBV15,once,TRBD2,TRBJ2-3,CATSSMTSGGLTDTQYF,TGTGCCACCAGCAGCATGACTAGCGGGGGATTAACAGATACGCAGTATTTT
TRBV7-9,-,-,TRBJ1-4,CASSLVLGQKTTNEKLFF,TGTGCCAGCAGCTTAGTTCTAGGACAGAAAACAACTAATGAAAAACTGTTTTTT
TRBV12-5,few,TRBD1,TRBJ2-5,CASGFPLYSQGQETQYF,TGTGCTAGTGGTTTTCCCCTCTACTCACAGGGGCAAGAGACCCAGTACTTC
TRBV29-1,-,TRBD2,TRBJ2-1,CSVEGTSGSVDEQFF,TGCAGCGTTGAAGGGACTAGCGGGAGCGTGGATGAGCAGTTCTTC
TRBV10-3,-,TRBD2,TRBJ2-1,CAIRYSGRWNEQFF,TGTGCCATCAGGTATAGCGGGAGATGGAATGAGCAGTTCTTC
TRBV6-4,once,-,TRBJ1-2,CASSDWGSGYGYTF,TGTGCCAGCAGTGACTGGGGGTCCGGCTATGGCTACACCTTC
TRBV19,once,-,TRBJ2-1,CASSIDLGAYNEQFF,TGTGCCAGTAGTATAGATTTAGGGGCATACAATGAGCAGTTCTTC
TRBV5-1,few,TRBD2,TRBJ2-7,CASSPGTSRYEQYF,TGCGCCAGCAGCCCTGGGACTAGCCGGTACGAGCAGTACTTC
TRBV29-1,-,TRBD2,TRBJ2-7,CSVVSGRAVEQYF,TGCAGCGTTGTTAGCGGGAGGGCCGTGGAGCAGTACTTC
TRBV5-1,-,TRBD2,TRBJ2-1,CASSLGLAGDEFF,TGCGCCAGCAGCCTAGGACTAGCGGGAGATGAGTTCTTC
TRBV7-2,few,TRBD2,TRBJ2-7,CASSLVSGSSYEQYF,TGTGCCAGCAGCTTAGTTAGCGGGAGCTCCTACGAGCAGTACTTC
TRBV19,-,TRBD2,TRBJ2-7,CASSIVSGSYEQYF,TGTGCCAGTAGTATTGTTAGCGGGAGCTACGAGCAGTACTTC
TRBV10-3,-,-,TRBJ1-1,CAIQGRSTEAFF,TGTGCCATCCAGGGTAGGTCCACTGAAGCTTTCTTT
TRBV11-1,once,TRBD2,TRBJ2-2,CASSLVLAGAGGELFF,TGTGCCAGCAGCTTAGTTCTAGCGGGAGCGGGCGGGGAGCTGTTTTTT
TRBV27,-,TRBD2,TRBJ2-2,CASSPSSGRGNTGELFF,TGTGCCAGCAGTCCATCTAGCGGGAGGGGGAACACCGGGGAGCTGTTTTTT